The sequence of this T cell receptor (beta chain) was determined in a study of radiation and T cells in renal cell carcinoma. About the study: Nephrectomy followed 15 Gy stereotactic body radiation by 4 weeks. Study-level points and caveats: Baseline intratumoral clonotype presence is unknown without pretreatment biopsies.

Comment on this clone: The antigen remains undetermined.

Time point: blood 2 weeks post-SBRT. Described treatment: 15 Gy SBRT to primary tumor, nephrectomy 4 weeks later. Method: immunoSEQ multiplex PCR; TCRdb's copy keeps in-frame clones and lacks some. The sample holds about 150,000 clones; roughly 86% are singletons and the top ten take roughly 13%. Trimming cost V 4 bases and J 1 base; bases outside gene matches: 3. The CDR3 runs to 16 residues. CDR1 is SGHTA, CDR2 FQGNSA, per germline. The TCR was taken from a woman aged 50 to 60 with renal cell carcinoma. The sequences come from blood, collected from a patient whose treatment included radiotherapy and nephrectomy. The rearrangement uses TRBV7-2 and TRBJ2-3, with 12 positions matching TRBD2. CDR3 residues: CASSSRLAGGTDTQYF. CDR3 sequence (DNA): TGTGCCAGCAGCTCGCGACTAGCGGGGGGCACAGATACGCAGTATTTT.